This TCR beta chain was captured in a study of memory B cells and T cells in multiple sclerosis. TCRdb keeps only in-frame clones here, not all; method: immunoSEQ multiplex PCR. The top ten clones hold roughly 30% of a sample with 300 or so clones, approximately 70% of them seen once. CDR1 GTSNPN and CDR2 SVGIG come from the germline V gene (reference sequence). The V gene end was trimmed by 5 bases and the J gene end by 6 bases; junction bases not matched to a gene: 6. The CDR3 runs 13 residues. Study conclusions and caveats: Shared clonotype counts depended on differing compartment clone-set sizes and were normalized.

A remark on this clone: Its specificity is not known.

After stimulus-free culture, autoproliferating CFSE-dim and non-proliferating CFSE-high T cells were sequenced separately. Roughly 5x10^7 CFSE-labeled PBMCs were cultured less than 8 days unstimulated, then replicate wells were pooled. The PBMCs received 0.45 to 0.55 uM CFSE and serum-free culture with no added stimuli. This chain uses TRBV30 with TRBJ2-7; 11 bases line up with TRBD1. This receptor was taken from a human donor with multiple sclerosis. The sequenced sample was PBMCs from blood kept in culture. The CDR3 DNA is TGTGCCTGGGTAGGACAGGGGGCGGGCGAGCAGTACTTC. Translation: CAWVGQGAGEQYF.